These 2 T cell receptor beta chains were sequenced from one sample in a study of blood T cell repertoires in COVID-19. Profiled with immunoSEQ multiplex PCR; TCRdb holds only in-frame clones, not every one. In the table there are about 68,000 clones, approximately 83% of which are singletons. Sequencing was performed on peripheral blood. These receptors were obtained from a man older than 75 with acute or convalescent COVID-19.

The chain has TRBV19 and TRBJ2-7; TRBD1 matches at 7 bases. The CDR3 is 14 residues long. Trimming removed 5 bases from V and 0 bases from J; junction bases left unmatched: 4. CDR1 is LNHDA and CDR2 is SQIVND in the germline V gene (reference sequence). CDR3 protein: CASSLGQVSYEQYF. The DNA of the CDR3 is TGTGCCAGTAGTCTTGGACAGGTCTCCTACGAGCAGTACTTC.

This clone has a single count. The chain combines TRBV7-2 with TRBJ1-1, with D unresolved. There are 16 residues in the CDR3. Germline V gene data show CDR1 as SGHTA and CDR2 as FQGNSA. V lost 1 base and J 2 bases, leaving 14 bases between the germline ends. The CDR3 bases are TGTGCCAGCAGCTTAGGAATGGGCAATGGAAACACTGAAGCTTTCTTT. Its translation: CASSLGMGNGNTEAFF.